This T cell receptor beta chain derives from a study of T cells in Graves' hyperthyroidism and ophthalmopathy. Turning to this clonotype: What it binds is unknown.

Study-level points and caveats: Ophthalmopathy got predicted by the model a median about 6.5 months before its onset.

TCR beta CDR3 region amplification was performed from RNA transcripts. In the first-round RT-PCR of the TCR CDR3, the HTBI primer set was used. MiXCR, applied by TCRdb to the multiplex PCR reads, yields one record per CDR3 protein. In the table there are 650,000 to 800,000 distinct CDR3 sequences, 45% of which are singletons. Germline loops: CDR1 SQVTM, CDR2 ANQGSEA. This CDR3 contains 13 residues. The ends were cut back, 6 bases at V and 2 bases at J, with 11 bases in the middle. The receptor comes from an adult man with Graves' disease, either hyperthyroidism or ophthalmopathy (not recorded which). Sample: peripheral blood or thyroid tissue (not recorded which). The chain joins TRBV29-1 to TRBJ1-5; D unclear. DNA of the CDR3: TGCAGCGTGGCCGGGTGGGGCAATCAGCCCCAGCATTTT. This encodes CSVAGWGNQPQHF.